Listed below are T cell receptor beta chains from one sample, sequenced in a study of PD-L1 blockade in urothelial cancer. Generated by immunoSEQ multiplex PCR, the TCRdb table keeps only in-frame clones and is missing some. The sample holds about 72,000 clones; roughly nine tenths are singletons and the top ten take 4.5%. The sample here was PBMCs, taken around atezolizumab (anti-PD-L1) treatment. The source of these receptors is a man aged 65-85 years with urothelial cancer. Both conserved end residues are part of each CDR3. Each record gives: J gene, D gene, V gene, clone size, CDR3 protein, CDR3 DNA. The D gene is left open where the match is weak. A row's size may be missing; if present it is once, few, many or a size class.

>TRBJ2-5|NA|TRBV19|NA
CASSIGGGQETQYF
TGTGCCAGTAGTATAGGAGGGGGACAAGAGACCCAGTACTTC
>TRBJ1-1|TRBD1|TRBV2|NA
CASSEAQHLDRAMNTEAFF
TGTGCCAGCAGTGAAGCCCAGCACCTCGACAGGGCTATGAACACTGAAGCTTTCTTT
>TRBJ1-2|NA|TRBV9|NA
CASSPWGGSYGYTF
TGTGCCAGCAGCCCCTGGGGAGGGTCGTATGGCTACACCTTC
>TRBJ1-1|TRBD1|TRBV6-5|medium-sized
CASSSRQGRNTEAFF
TGTGCCAGCAGTTCCCGACAGGGAAGGAACACTGAAGCTTTCTTT
>TRBJ2-1|TRBD2|TRBV2|NA
CASTLGTSGRARFF
TGTGCCAGCACTCTAGGGACTAGCGGGAGGGCCCGGTTCTTC
>TRBJ1-5|NA|TRBV6-5|NA
CASSYGPYSNQPQHF
TGTGCCAGCAGTTACGGGCCATATAGCAATCAGCCCCAGCATTTT
>TRBJ1-5|TRBD1|TRBV28|NA
CASREAPGQGNQPQHF
TGTGCCAGCAGAGAGGCACCGGGACAGGGGAATCAGCCCCAGCATTTT
>TRBJ1-4|NA|TRBV11-2|NA
CASSFLTGTPDEKLFF
TGTGCCAGCAGCTTCCTAACCGGGACACCGGATGAAAAACTGTTTTTT
>TRBJ2-2|TRBD1|TRBV30|once
CAWTWTGGYVGELFF
TGTGCCTGGACCTGGACAGGTGGTTATGTCGGGGAGCTGTTTTTT
>TRBJ2-2|TRBD1|TRBV11-2|NA
CASSGGSSTGELFF
TGTGCCAGCTCAGGGGGCTCGTCGACCGGGGAGCTGTTTTTT
>TRBJ1-1|TRBD1|TRBV19|NA
CASSRDRGTEAFF
TGTGCCAGTAGCCGGGACAGGGGCACTGAAGCTTTCTTT
>TRBJ2-7|TRBD2|TRBV28|NA
CASSTKYSGLRYEQYF
TGTGCCAGCAGCACAAAATATAGCGGGCTACGCTACGAGCAGTACTTC
>TRBJ2-5|NA|TRBV9|NA
CASSAEGMYQETQYF
TGTGCCAGCAGCGCGGAGGGGATGTACCAAGAGACCCAGTACTTC
>TRBJ2-7|TRBD1|TRBV27|NA
CASSPRQGAKSYEQYF
TGTGCCAGCAGTCCTCGGCAGGGGGCTAAGTCCTACGAGCAGTACTTC
>TRBJ2-3|NA|TRBV5-1|NA
CASSVLGPDTQYF
TGCGCCAGCAGCGTACTAGGGCCAGATACGCAGTATTTT
>TRBJ2-6|TRBD2|TRBV15|NA
CATSPAGGANVLTF
TGTGCCACCAGCCCAGCGGGGGGGGCCAACGTCCTGACTTTC
>TRBJ2-1|TRBD2|TRBV19|NA
CATGKAGADNEQFF
TGTGCCACTGGGAAAGCGGGAGCAGACAATGAGCAGTTCTTC